This T cell receptor (beta chain) derives from a study of CD8 T cells in Susac syndrome. An input of about 0.5 to 1 ug of RNA was subjected to reverse transcription using random hexamers. A multiplex approach, immunoSEQ multiplex PCR, amplified TCR beta CDR3 across 54 Vbeta and 13 Jbeta. Using its own MiXCR run on the immunoSEQ multiplex PCR reads, TCRdb lists one record per CDR3 protein. The sample carries 250,000 to 300,000 distinct CDR3 sequences, roughly 85% recorded once. The T cells that were sequenced for TCR beta were CD8+ and CD4+ cells from blood. The CDR3 totals 19 residues. This chain links TRBV21-1 with TRBJ2-1; TRBD2 reflects the table's D call only, with no check against the DNA. TRBV21-1 is deemed a pseudogene. The clonotype was recovered from a human donor with multiple sclerosis. Sequenced material: CD8+ T cells from PBMCs. CDR3 loop: CASSKVWQLTSGTYNEQFF. CDR3 nucleotides: TGTGCCAGCAGCAAAGTGTGGCAGCTGACTAGTGGGACCTACAATGAGCAGTTCTTC.